The 21 T cell receptor beta chains listed next were all sequenced from one sample in a study of cytomegalovirus exposure and HLA in healthy donors. The study ran its PCR with 60 Vbeta and 13 Jbeta primers. Assay used: immunoSEQ multiplex PCR; TCRdb lists only in-frame clones, some missing. The sample lists about 100,000 clones; roughly 80% were seen once. The sequencing input was PBMCs. These receptor sequences come from a male donor in good health and CMV-seropositive.

This clone was counted only a few times. This chain connects TRBV29-1 to TRBJ2-1; the match to TRBD2 covers 10 bases. After removal of 2 bases from V and 5 bases from J, the junction contained 6 bases not matched to a gene. The germline V gene encodes CDR1 SQVTM and CDR2 ANQGSEA. The CDR3 sequence is 15 residues long. CDR3 in amino acids: CSVELRSGGDNEQFF. In nucleotides, the CDR3 is TGCAGCGTTGAATTGAGGAGCGGGGGGGACAATGAGCAGTTCTTC.

This clone appeared a few times. This sequence joins TRBV5-6 and TRBJ1-2; D call uncertain. The CDR3 runs 16 residues. Germline V gene data show CDR1 as SGHDT and CDR2 as YYEEEE. The germline V and J ends were trimmed by 6 bases and 0 bases, with 18 bases remaining between them. In DNA form, the CDR3 reads TGTGCCAGCAATCCTTTGGTTCGAGGGCCTAACTATGGCTACACCTTC. Translating gives CASNPLVRGPNYGYTF. Drawing the rest from reference TRBV5-6 and TRBJ1-2, the complete variable domain is DAGVTQSPTHLIKTRGQQVTLRCSPKSGHDTVSWYQQALGQGPQFIFQYYEEEERQRGNFPDRFSGHQFPNYSSELNVNALLLGDSALYLCASNPLVRGPNYGYTFGSGTRLTVV.

This clone was observed a single time. The chain links TRBV7-2 to TRBJ1-1; 8 bases agree with TRBD1. Germline-derived CDR1 and CDR2 are SGHTA and FQGNSA. The CDR3 length is 16 residues. Trimming took 1 base from V and 1 from J; bases not matched to a gene: 5. CDR3 in DNA: TGTGCCAGCAGCTTAGGTGGCGGGACAGGGAACACTGAAGCTTTCTTT. This encodes CASSLGGGTGNTEAFF.

The chain links TRBV25-1 to TRBJ2-5; 12 nucleotides match TRBD2. Trimming at V came to 4 bases and at J to 13 bases, leaving 7 bases not matched to a gene. The CDR3 consists of 13 residues. Germline lookup yields CDR1 MGHDK and CDR2 SYGVNS. CDR3 DNA: TGTGCCAGCAGTGTCCTAGCGGGGGGGGACTGGTACTTC. Translated: CASSVLAGGDWYF. Filled out from reference TRBV25-1 and TRBJ2-5, the complete variable domain reads EADIYQTPRYLVIGTGKKITLECSQTMGHDKMYWYQQDPGMELHLIHYSYGVNSTEKGDLSSESTVSRIRTEHFPLTLESARPSHTSQYLCASSVLAGGDWYFGPGTRLLVL.

J is TRBJ2-5 and V is TRBV6-1; D gene ambiguous. Near its end, the DNA agrees better with TRBJ2-7, so the J call may be wrong. CDR1 is MNHNS and CDR2 is SASEGT in the germline V gene. The CDR3 consists of 14 residues. The CDR3 nucleotides are TGTGCCAGCAGTGAAGTGGGTTTAGCCTACGAGCAGTACTTC. Encoded protein: CASSEVGLAYEQYF.

The chain recombines TRBV11-2 with TRBJ2-5; D uncertain. V was trimmed by 1 base and J by 2 bases, leaving 5 bases between them. CDR1 and CDR2 from the germline V gene are SGHAT and FQNNGV. CDR3 length: 13 residues. The CDR3 sequence is CASSLGRQETQYF. As DNA, the CDR3 is TGTGCCAGCAGCTTAGGCCGGCAAGAGACCCAGTACTTC.

There are a few counts of this clone. The J gene is TRBJ1-2, the V gene TRBV25-1; 9 bases match TRBD1. J gave up 8 bases and V 6 bases, and 10 bases lay outside the gene matches. The germline gives CDR1 MGHDK, CDR2 SYGVNS. The CDR3 has 14 residues. The CDR3 loop is CASRRSGQGGGYTF. The CDR3 nucleotides are TGTGCCAGCAGAAGGTCGGGACAGGGCGGAGGCTACACCTTC.

The chain employs TRBV30 and TRBJ1-1, with 7 bases matching TRBD1. The ends lost 3 bases at V and 6 bases at J; junction bases unmatched: 10. The CDR3 totals 14 residues. Germline V lookup: CDR1 GTSNPN, CDR2 SVGIG (reference sequence). The CDR3 DNA reads TGTGCCTGGAGCGGCGGAGGGGGCTTGGCTGAAGCTTTCTTT. Amino acid sequence: CAWSGGGGLAEAFF.

This chain links TRBV9 with TRBJ1-1; D call uncertain. V gave up 0 bases and J gave up 1 base, with 10 bases separating them. This CDR3 region has 15 residues. Per the germline V gene, CDR1 is SGDLS and CDR2 is YYNGEE. The CDR3 loop is CASSVAGLANTEAFF. Here the CDR3 DNA reads TGTGCCAGCAGCGTAGCGGGGTTGGCGAACACTGAAGCTTTCTTT.

The chain has TRBV11-2 and TRBJ2-2; tentatively, D is TRBD2 (7 bases). The V end was cut by 2 bases, the J end by 0 bases, with 13 bases between. The CDR3 contains 17 residues. Germline V gene lookup returns CDR1 SGHAT and CDR2 FQNNGV. CDR3 region: CASSLRGADANTGELFF. DNA for the CDR3: TGTGCCAGCAGCTTACGGGGGGCCGACGCGAACACCGGGGAGCTGTTTTTT.

The rearrangement uses TRBV4-2 and TRBJ1-2; D uncertain. CDR1 and CDR2 from the germline V gene are LGHNA and YNFKEQ. The V and J ends lost 0 bases and 4 bases respectively, with 15 bases between them. The CDR3 has 16 residues. In DNA, the CDR3 is TGTGCCAGCAGCCAAGAATGGGGTCGGGGAGGCTATGGCTACACCTTC. This translates into CASSQEWGRGGYGYTF.

The V and J genes are TRBV30 and TRBJ1-1; D is unclear. Trimming cost V 0 bases and J 1 base, with 6 bases left between them. CDR1 and CDR2 from the germline V gene are GTSNPN and SVGIG (reference sequence). The CDR3 runs to 13 residues. DNA of the CDR3: TGTGCCTGGAGTGTAGCCCGGAACACTGAAGCTTTCTTT. Residues: CAWSVARNTEAFF.

The rearrangement links TRBV7-3 to TRBJ2-7, with TRBD2 identical over 10 bases. Germline-derived CDR1 and CDR2 are SGHTA and FQGTGA. The CDR3 is 15 amino acids. The ends lost 1 base at V and 5 bases at J; junction bases unmatched: 5. The CDR3 loop reads CASSLIPAGGDEQYF. The CDR3 bases are TGTGCCAGCAGCTTAATTCCAGCGGGGGGGGACGAGCAGTACTTC.

To note about this clone: Different DNA sequences within this sample yield the same CDR3. The chain recombines TRBV5-1 with TRBJ1-2, with D maybe TRBD1 (6 bases). Trimming removed 0 bases from V and 5 bases from J, with 11 bases in between. CDR3 size: 14 residues. CDR1 SGHRS and CDR2 YFSETQ come from the germline V gene. CDR3 sequence: CASSLDGTPYGYTF. CDR3 DNA sequence: TGCGCCAGCAGCTTGGACGGGACACCTTATGGCTACACCTTC.

This CDR3 reads CASSDRPGLLGAGNTIYF. The CDR3, as DNA: TGTGCCAGCAGCGATCGACCTGGACTACTAGGTGCTGGAAACACCATATATTTT. V and J are TRBV11-2 and TRBJ1-3; D not certain. The CDR3 is 18 amino acids. V was shortened by 5 bases and J by 2 bases, with 22 bases between the two germline ends. Per germline, CDR1 SGHAT and CDR2 FQNNGV.

This clone was counted between two and nine times. V is TRBV6-6 and J is TRBJ2-6, with D uncertain. Germline V gene lookup returns CDR1 MNHNY and CDR2 SVGAGI (reference sequence). The length of the CDR3 is 14 residues. The germline V and J ends were trimmed by 2 bases and 4 bases, with 6 bases remaining between them. CDR3 region: CASSYPSGANVLTF. The CDR3 coding sequence is TGTGCCAGCAGTTACCCATCCGGGGCCAACGTCCTGACTTTC.

The chain recombines TRBV25-1 with TRBJ2-7; TRBD1 agrees at 11 bases. The length of the CDR3 is 16 residues. Germline V gene data show CDR1 as MGHDK and CDR2 as SYGVNS. V lost 5 bases to trimming and J lost 2 bases; unmatched junction nucleotides: 8. The CDR3 coding sequence is TGTGCCAGCAGTCTTCTAGGACAGGGGGCTACCTACGAGCAGTACTTC. Encoded protein: CASSLLGQGATYEQYF.

The chain recombines TRBV5-1 with TRBJ2-5, with D possibly TRBD1 on 5 matching bases. This CDR3 is built from 13 residues. CDR1 is SGHRS, CDR2 YFSETQ, per germline. Trimming removed 7 bases from V and 4 bases from J, with 14 bases in between. In nucleotides, the CDR3 is TGCGCCAGCGGTTCACAGGCCCGAGAGACCCAGTACTTC. Translated, it gives CASGSQARETQYF.

The rearrangement uses TRBV7-2 and TRBJ1-1, with TRBD1 identical over 9 bases. V trimming: 1 base; J trimming: 8 bases; junction bases outside the gene matches: 5. This CDR3 comprises 14 residues. Per germline, CDR1 SGHTA and CDR2 FQGNSA. DNA of the CDR3: TGTGCCAGCAGCTTAGTTGACAGGGGGTCGGAAGCTTTCTTT. This codes for CASSLVDRGSEAFF. Together with reference TRBV7-2 and TRBJ1-1, the CDR3 gives the full variable domain: GAGVSQSPSNKVTEKGKDVELRCDPISGHTALYWYRQSLGQGLEFLIYFQGNSAPDKSGLPSDRFSAERTGGSVSTLTIQRTQQEDSAVYLCASSLVDRGSEAFFGQGTRLTVV.

Turning to this clone: At one boundary the junction diverges from the germline segment, which might be a read error. The chain links TRBV7-7 to TRBJ2-5, with D maybe TRBD1 (6 bases). The CDR3 is 17 residues long. Germline loops: CDR1 SSHAT, CDR2 FNYEAQ (reference sequence). CDR3 DNA: TGTGCTAGCAGCTTAGCCCTCCAAGGGGGTAGGCAAGAGACCCAGTACTTC. Protein sequence: CASSLALQGGRQETQYF.

The chain uses TRBV30 and TRBJ2-7; possible D gene TRBD2, 6 bases. V was cut by 3 bases and J by 3 bases, with 12 bases left in between. The CDR3 sequence is 13 residues long. From germline, CDR1 is GTSNPN and CDR2 SVGIG (reference sequence). CDR3 amino acids: CAWRFGGSYEQYF. In nucleotides, the CDR3 is TGTGCCTGGAGATTCGGGGGTAGCTACGAGCAGTACTTC.